This T cell receptor beta chain was identified during a study of tumor and adjacent non-tumor tissue in lung cancer. Study as a whole: Around 4.5 million productive TCRbeta reads were obtained per sample on average. Findings and limits, study-wide: Top 100 clones took a larger repertoire share in normal lung. TCR diversity was significantly greater in tumor than normal lung tissue.

The CDR3 loop spans 14 amino acids. V shed 7 bases and J shed 5 bases, with 18 bases lying between them. The germline gives CDR1 MNHNS, CDR2 SASEGT. As regards this clonotype: Its antigen is not known. It may be a read error: a sequence one base away is much more abundant.

TCRbeta libraries were built with three rounds of nested PCR, modified from ARM-PCR. TCRdb used MiXCR to reprocess the multiplex PCR reads, holding one entry per CDR3 protein. The repertoire holds tens of thousands of distinct CDR3 sequences, with 80% to 90% as singletons. RNA was extracted from bulk tissue without any cell sorting. Distant lung tissue was collected more than 3 cm away from the tumor edge. Between August and November 2014, newly diagnosed, chemotherapy-naive lung cancer patients underwent thoracic surgery in China. The clonotype comes from a man between 60 and 70 years old with non-small cell lung cancer. The chain carries TRBV6-1 and TRBJ2-7, with a possible D match to TRBD2 (7 bases). What was sequenced was distant non-tumor lung tissue. In DNA form, the CDR3 reads TGTGCCAGCATGGTGGGGGGGCGCTTCGACGAGCAGTACTTC. It specifies CASMVGGRFDEQYF.